This T cell receptor beta chain was recorded in a study of T cells after yellow fever vaccination. Regarding the study as a whole: Some clonotypes were seen in both the CD4 and the CD8 compartments. These made up a small share and likely arose from convergent recombination.

It was through 5'RACE template switching that TCR cDNA was made, with a universal primer site and UMIs added. TCRdb called the 5' RACE reads again in MiXCR, with one record for every CDR3 protein. The data show about 69,000 distinct CDR3 sequences, 5% to 6.5% seen once. Per the germline V gene, CDR1 is SQVTM and CDR2 is ANQGSEA. Between the trimmed V and J ends, which lost 6 bases and 5 bases, there was a span of 14 bases. The CDR3 runs 12 residues. In its sample, this clonotype was seen many times. Its antigen is not known. The rearrangement joins TRBV29-1 to TRBJ2-7; maybe TRBD1 (5 bases). The origin of this receptor is a man younger than 35 who received the YFV17D yellow fever vaccine. The sequences come from CD4+ T cells sorted from PBMCs, collected more than 14 days after the first yellow fever vaccination. CDR3 protein: CSVARDLDEQYF. The CDR3 region has the DNA TGCAGCGTGGCCAGGGATCTGGACGAGCAGTACTTC.